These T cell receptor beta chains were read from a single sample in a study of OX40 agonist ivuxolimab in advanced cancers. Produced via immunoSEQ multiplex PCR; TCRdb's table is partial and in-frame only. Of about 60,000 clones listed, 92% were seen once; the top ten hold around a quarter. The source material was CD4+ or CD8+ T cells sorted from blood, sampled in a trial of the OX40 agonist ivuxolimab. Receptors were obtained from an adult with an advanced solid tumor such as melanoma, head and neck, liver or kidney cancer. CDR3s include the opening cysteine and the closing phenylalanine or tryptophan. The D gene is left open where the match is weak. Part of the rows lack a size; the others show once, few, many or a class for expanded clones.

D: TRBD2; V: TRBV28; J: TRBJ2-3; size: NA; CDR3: CASSYLAGEPTDTQYF; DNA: TGTGCCAGCAGTTACTTAGCGGGGGAACCCACAGATACGCAGTATTTT
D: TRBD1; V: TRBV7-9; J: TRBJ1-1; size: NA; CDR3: CASSPGQGALTEAFF; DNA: TGTGCCAGCAGTCCGGGACAGGGGGCTTTGACTGAAGCTTTCTTT
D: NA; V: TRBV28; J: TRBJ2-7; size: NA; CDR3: CASTFRGLGYEQYF; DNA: TGTGCCAGCACCTTTAGGGGGTTAGGCTACGAGCAGTACTTC
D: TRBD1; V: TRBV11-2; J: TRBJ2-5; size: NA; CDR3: CASSSRQGQETQYF; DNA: TGTGCCAGCAGCTCTCGACAGGGCCAAGAGACCCAGTACTTC
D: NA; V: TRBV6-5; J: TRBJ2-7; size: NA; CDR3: CASSYSYSYEQYF; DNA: TGTGCCAGCAGTTACTCCTATTCCTACGAGCAGTACTTC
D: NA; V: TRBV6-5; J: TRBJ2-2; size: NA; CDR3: CASEPRGSGTGELFF; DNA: TGTGCCAGCGAACCCAGGGGGAGCGGGACCGGGGAGCTGTTTTTT
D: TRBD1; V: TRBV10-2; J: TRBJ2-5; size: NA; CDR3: CASRDTPGQGLQETQYF; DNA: TGCGCCAGCAGGGACACACCGGGACAGGGGCTTCAAGAGACCCAGTACTTC
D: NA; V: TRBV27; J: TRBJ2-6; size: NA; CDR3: CASSPPGSGANVLTF; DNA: TGTGCCAGCAGTCCCCCGGGGTCTGGGGCCAACGTCCTGACTTTC
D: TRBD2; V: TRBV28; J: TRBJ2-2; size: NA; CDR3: CASSPLAGGPTGELFF; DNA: TGTGCCAGCAGTCCACTAGCGGGAGGGCCCACCGGGGAGCTGTTTTTT
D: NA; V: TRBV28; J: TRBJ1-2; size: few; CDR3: CASSFLGYYGYTF; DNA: TGTGCCAGCAGTTTTCTGGGCTACTATGGCTACACCTTC
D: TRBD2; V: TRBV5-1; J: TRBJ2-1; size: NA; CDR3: CASSPVASGFYNEQFF; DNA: TGCGCCAGCAGCCCCGTGGCTAGCGGCTTTTACAATGAGCAGTTCTTC
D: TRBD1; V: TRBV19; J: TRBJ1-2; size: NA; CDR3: CASSDLGQGANGYTF; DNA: TGTGCCAGTAGTGATTTGGGACAGGGGGCGAATGGCTACACCTTC
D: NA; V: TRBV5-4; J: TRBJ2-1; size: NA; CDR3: CASSWGTLNNEQFF; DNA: TGTGCCAGCAGTTGGGGTACTCTTAACAATGAGCAGTTCTTC
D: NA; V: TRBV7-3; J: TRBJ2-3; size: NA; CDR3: CASSLVGGVSTDTQYF; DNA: TGTGCCAGCAGCCTCGTCGGAGGCGTTAGCACAGATACGCAGTATTTT
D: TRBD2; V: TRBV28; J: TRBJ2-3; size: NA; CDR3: CASSTETSGTPDTQYF; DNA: TGTGCCAGCAGTACCGAGACTAGCGGGACGCCAGATACGCAGTATTTT
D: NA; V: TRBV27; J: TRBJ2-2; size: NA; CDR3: CASSFAANTGELFF; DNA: TGTGCCAGCAGTTTTGCGGCGAACACCGGGGAGCTGTTTTTT
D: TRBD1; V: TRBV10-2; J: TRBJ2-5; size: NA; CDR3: CASINTGGKETQYF; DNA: TGCGCCAGCATTAACACAGGGGGCAAAGAGACCCAGTACTTC
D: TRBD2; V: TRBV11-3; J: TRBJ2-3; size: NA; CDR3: CASSSSSGPSTDTQYF; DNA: TGTGCCAGCAGCTCCTCTAGCGGGCCCAGCACAGATACGCAGTATTTT
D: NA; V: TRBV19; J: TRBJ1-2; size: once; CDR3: CAINHPGADGYTF; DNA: TGTGCTATCAATCACCCGGGGGCAGATGGCTACACCTTC
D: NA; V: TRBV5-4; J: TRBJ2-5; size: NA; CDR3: CASSLGQLQETQYF; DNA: TGTGCCAGCAGCTTAGGGCAGTTGCAAGAGACCCAGTACTTC
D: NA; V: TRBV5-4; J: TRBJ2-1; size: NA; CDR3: CASSLISPVDEQFF; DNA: TGTGCCAGCAGCTTGATCTCCCCGGTAGATGAGCAGTTCTTC
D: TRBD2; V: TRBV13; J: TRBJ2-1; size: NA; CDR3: CASSPGTAGRDEQFF; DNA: TGTGCCAGCAGCCCAGGTACAGCGGGAAGAGATGAGCAGTTCTTC
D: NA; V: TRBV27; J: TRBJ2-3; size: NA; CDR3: CASSVLAPGGTDTQYF; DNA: TGTGCCAGCAGTGTACTAGCCCCTGGGGGCACAGATACGCAGTATTTT
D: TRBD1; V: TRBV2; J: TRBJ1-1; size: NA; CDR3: CASSEVGTVNLNTEAFF; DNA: TGTGCCAGCAGTGAAGTTGGGACAGTGAATTTGAACACTGAAGCTTTCTTT
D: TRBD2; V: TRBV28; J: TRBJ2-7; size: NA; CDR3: CASSFRGLQFYEQYF; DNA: TGTGCCAGCAGTTTCCGGGGACTACAATTCTACGAGCAGTACTTC
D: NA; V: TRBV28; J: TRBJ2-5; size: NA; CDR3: CASSLIRRGFQETQYF; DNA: TGTGCCAGCAGTTTAATCAGGAGGGGTTTCCAAGAGACCCAGTACTTC
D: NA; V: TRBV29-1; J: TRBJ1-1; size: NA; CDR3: CSVGYPGNTEAFF; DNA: TGCAGCGTTGGATACCCAGGAAACACTGAAGCTTTCTTT
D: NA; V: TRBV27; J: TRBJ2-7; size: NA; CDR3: CASSFSYHEQYF; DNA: TGTGCCAGCAGTTTCTCCTATCACGAGCAGTACTTC
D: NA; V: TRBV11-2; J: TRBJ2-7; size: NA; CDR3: CASSLEPDLYEQYF; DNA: TGTGCCAGCAGCTTAGAACCAGACCTATACGAGCAGTACTTC